This TCR beta chain comes out of a study of beta chain features in type 1 diabetes. Study as a whole: Patients looked much like healthy donors when it came to age, gender and cell yields. Study observations and caveats: Among patients with Type 1 diabetes, TCRB CDR3s were moderately but significantly shorter in every one of the four CD4+ subsets.

Between the trimmed V and J ends, which lost 2 bases and 7 bases, there was a span of 5 bases. CDR3 length: 11 amino acids. Germline V lookup: CDR1 MGHRA, CDR2 YSYEKL. Of note for this clone: The antigen is not known.

Expressed TCRB transcripts were sequenced because the isolated RNA had all been reverse transcribed beforehand. Profiled with immunoSEQ multiplex PCR; TCRdb holds only in-frame clones, not every one. This table holds under 850,000 clones, around 15% found once. The authors sorted CD4+ naive, central memory, regulatory and stem cell-like memory cells via CD45RO/CCR7/CD25/CD127/CD95/CD27. The authors obtained over 95% purity in all sorted populations. The J gene is TRBJ1-1, the V gene TRBV4-1; D not resolved. This receptor was identified in a man younger than 35 with type 1 diabetes. The sequenced material came from naive CD4+ T cells from blood. The CDR3 spells CASSQRGEAFF. CDR3 DNA: TGCGCCAGCAGCCAACGGGGTGAAGCTTTCTTT.